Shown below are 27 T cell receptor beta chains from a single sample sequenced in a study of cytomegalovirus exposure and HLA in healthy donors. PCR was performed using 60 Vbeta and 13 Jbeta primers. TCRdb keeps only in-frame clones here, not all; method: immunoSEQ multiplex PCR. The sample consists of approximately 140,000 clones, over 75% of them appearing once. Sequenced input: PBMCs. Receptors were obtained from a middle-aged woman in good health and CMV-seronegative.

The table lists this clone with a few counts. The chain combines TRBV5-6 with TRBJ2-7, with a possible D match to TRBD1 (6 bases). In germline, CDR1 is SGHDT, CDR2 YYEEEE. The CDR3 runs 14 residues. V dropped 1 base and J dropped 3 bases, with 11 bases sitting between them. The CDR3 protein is CASSLSPRGYEQYF. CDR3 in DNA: TGTGCCAGCAGCTTGAGTCCCAGGGGCTACGAGCAGTACTTC.

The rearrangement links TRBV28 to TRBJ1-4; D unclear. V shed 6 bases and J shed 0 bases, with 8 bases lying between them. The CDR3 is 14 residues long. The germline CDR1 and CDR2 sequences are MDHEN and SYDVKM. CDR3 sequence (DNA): TGTGCCAGCAGCCCAGACACAACTAATGAAAAACTGTTTTTT. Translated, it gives CASSPDTTNEKLFF.

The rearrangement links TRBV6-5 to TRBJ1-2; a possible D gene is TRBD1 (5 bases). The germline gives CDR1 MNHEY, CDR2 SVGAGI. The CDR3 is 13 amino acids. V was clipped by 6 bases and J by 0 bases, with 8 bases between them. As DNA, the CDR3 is TGTGCCAGCAGGGAACAGGCTAACTATGGCTACACCTTC. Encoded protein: CASREQANYGYTF.

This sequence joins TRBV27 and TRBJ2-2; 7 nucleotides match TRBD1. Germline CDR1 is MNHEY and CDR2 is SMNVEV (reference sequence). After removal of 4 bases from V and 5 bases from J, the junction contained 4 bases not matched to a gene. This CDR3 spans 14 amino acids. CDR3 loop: CASSWTGITGELFF. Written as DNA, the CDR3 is TGTGCCAGCAGTTGGACAGGAATAACCGGGGAGCTGTTTTTT.

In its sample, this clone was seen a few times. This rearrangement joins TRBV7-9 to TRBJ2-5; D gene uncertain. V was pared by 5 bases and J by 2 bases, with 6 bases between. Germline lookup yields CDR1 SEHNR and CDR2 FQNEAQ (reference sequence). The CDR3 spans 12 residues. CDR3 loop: CASSLRQETQYF. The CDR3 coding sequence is TGTGCCAGCAGCCTGAGACAAGAGACCCAGTACTTC.

The DNA for the CDR3 is TGCGCCAGCAGCCCGTTACCGGGACAGACTTACGAGCAGTACTTC. It codes for CASSPLPGQTYEQYF. The chain links TRBV5-1 to TRBJ2-7, with 7 bases aligning to TRBD1. From germline, CDR1 is SGHRS and CDR2 YFSETQ. The CDR3 contains 15 residues. The J segment lost 4 bases and the V segment lost 4 bases, leaving 11 bases of the junction unmatched.

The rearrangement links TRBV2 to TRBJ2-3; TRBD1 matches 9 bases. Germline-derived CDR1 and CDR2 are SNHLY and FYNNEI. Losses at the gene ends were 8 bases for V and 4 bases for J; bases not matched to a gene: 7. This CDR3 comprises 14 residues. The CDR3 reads CASGKDRGADTQYF. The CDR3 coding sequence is TGTGCCAGCGGCAAGGACAGGGGTGCAGATACGCAGTATTTT.

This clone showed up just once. DNA for the CDR3: TGTGCCAGCAGCCCCGGCACAGGGTATGATGCGGAGACCCAGTACTTC. As protein: CASSPGTGYDAETQYF. The chain couples TRBV7-9 to TRBJ2-5; D may be TRBD1 (6 bases). The germline V gene has CDR1 SEHNR and CDR2 FQNEAQ (reference sequence). This CDR3 has 16 amino acids. V lost 5 bases and J lost 5, with 21 bases in between.

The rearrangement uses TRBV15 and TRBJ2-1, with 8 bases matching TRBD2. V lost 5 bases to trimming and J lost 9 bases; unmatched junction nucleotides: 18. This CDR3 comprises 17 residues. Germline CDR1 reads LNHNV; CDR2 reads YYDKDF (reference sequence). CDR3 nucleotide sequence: TGTGCCACCAGCTTACGGGGGGGCGGGAGACTAGGGGGTGAGCAGTTCTTC. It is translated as CATSLRGGGRLGGEQFF.

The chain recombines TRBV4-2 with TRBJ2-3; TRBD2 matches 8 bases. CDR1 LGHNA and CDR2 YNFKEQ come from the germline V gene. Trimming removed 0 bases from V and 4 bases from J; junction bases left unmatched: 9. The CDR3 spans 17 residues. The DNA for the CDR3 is TGTGCCAGCAGCCAAGAGGATGGGGCTAGCGGGCCAGATACGCAGTATTTT. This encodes CASSQEDGASGPDTQYF.

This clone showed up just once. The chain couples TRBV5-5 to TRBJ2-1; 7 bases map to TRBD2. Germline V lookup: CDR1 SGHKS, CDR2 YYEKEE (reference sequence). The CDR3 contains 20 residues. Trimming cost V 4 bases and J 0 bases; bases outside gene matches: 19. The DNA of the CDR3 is TGTGCCAGCAGCGCCATCCAAGAACGACTAGCACGTTTCTCCTACAATGAGCAGTTCTTC. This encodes CASSAIQERLARFSYNEQFF.

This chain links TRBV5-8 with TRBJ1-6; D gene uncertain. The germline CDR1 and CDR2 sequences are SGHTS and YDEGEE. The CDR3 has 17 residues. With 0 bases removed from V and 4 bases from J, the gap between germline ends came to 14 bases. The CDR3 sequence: CASSLASGNSYNSPLHF. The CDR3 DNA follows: TGTGCCAGCAGCTTGGCTAGCGGGAACTCGTATAATTCACCCCTCCACTTT.

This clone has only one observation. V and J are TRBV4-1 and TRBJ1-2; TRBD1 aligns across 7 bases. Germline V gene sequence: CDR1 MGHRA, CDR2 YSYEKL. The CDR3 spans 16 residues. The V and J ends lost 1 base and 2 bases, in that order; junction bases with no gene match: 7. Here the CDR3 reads CASSQAPGTENYGYTF. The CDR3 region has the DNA TGCGCCAGCAGCCAAGCCCCCGGGACAGAAAACTATGGCTACACCTTC.

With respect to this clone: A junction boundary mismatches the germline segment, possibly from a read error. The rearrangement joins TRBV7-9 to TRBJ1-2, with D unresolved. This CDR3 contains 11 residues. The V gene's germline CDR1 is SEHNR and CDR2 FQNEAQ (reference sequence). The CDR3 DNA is TGTTCCAGCAGCTCAGCCTCGGGCTACACCTTC. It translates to CSSSSASGYTF. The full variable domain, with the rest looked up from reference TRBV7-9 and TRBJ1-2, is DTGVSQNPRHKITKRGQNVTFRCDPISEHNRLYWYRQTLGQGPEFLTYFQNEAQLEKSRLLSDRFSAERPKGSFSTLEIQRTEQGDSAMYLCSSSSASGYTFGSGTRLTVV.

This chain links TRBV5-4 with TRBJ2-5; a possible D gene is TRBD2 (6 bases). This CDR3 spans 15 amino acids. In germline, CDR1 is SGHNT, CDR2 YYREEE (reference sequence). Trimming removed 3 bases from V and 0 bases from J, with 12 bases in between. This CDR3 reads CASSSKLAHQETQYF. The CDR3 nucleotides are TGTGCCAGCAGCTCAAAACTAGCCCACCAAGAGACCCAGTACTTC.

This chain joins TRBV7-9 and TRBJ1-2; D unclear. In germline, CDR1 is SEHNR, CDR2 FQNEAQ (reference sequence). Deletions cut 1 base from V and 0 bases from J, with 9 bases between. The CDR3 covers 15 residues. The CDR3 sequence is CASSLEPRPNYGYTF. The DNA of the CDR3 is TGTGCCAGCAGCTTAGAGCCCAGGCCTAACTATGGCTACACCTTC.

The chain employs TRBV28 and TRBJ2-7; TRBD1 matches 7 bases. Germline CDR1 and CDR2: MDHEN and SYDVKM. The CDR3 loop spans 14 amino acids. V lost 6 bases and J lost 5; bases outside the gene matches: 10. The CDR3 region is CASSVRQGTDEQYF. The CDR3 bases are TGTGCCAGCAGCGTCCGACAGGGTACCGACGAGCAGTACTTC. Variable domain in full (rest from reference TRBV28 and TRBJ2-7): DVKVTQSSRYLVKRTGEKVFLECVQDMDHENMFWYRQDPGLGLRLIYFSYDVKMKEKGDIPEGYSVSREKKERFSLILESASTNQTSMYLCASSVRQGTDEQYFGPGTRLTVT.

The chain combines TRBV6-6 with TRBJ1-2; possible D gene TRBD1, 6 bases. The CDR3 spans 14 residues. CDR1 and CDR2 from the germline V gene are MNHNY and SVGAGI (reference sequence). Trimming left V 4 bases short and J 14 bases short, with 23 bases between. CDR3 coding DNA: TGTGCCAGCAGTTCAAGACAGGCATCTCCAGTTGGGACCTTC. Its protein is CASSSRQASPVGTF.

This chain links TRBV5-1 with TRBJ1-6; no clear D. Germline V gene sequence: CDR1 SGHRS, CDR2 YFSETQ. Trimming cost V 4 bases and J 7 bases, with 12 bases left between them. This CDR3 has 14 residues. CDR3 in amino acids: CASSLGVRNSPLHF. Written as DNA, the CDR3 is TGCGCCAGCAGCCTGGGAGTTCGGAATTCACCCCTCCACTTT.

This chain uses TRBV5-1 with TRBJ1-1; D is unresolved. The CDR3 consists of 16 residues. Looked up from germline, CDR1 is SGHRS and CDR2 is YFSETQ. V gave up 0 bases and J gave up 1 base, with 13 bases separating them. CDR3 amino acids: CASSLEARKSNTEAFF. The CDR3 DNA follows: TGCGCCAGCAGCTTGGAAGCCAGGAAATCGAACACTGAAGCTTTCTTT.

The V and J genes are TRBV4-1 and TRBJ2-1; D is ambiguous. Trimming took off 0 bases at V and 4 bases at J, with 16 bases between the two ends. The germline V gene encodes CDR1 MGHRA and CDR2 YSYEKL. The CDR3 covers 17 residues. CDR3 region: CASSQESRRGSYNEQFF. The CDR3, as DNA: TGCGCCAGCAGCCAAGAGAGCCGGCGCGGATCGTACAATGAGCAGTTCTTC.

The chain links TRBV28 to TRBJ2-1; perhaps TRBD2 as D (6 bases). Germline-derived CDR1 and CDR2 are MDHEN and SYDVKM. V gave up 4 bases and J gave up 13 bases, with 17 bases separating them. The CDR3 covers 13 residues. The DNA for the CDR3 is TGTGCCAGCAGTTGGGGACCCCCGGGAGAACAGTTCTTC. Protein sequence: CASSWGPPGEQFF.

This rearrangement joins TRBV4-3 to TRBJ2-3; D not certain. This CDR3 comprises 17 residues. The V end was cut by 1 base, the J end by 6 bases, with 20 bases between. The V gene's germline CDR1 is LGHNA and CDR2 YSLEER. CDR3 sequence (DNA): TGCGCCAGCAGCCAAGCCCCGGGTCCGGTCGTGGTGGATACGCAGTATTTT. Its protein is CASSQAPGPVVVDTQYF.

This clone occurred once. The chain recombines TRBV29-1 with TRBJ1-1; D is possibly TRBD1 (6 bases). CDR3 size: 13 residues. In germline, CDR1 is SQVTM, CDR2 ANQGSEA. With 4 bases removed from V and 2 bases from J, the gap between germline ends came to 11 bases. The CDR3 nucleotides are TGCAGCGTTGTAACAGGGTCTAACACTGAAGCTTTCTTT. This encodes CSVVTGSNTEAFF. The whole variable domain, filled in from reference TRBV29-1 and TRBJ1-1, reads SAVISQKPSRDICQRGTSLTIQCQVDSQVTMMFWYRQQPGQSLTLIATANQGSEATYESGFVIDKFPISRPNLTFSTLTVSNMSPEDSSIYLCSVVTGSNTEAFFGQGTRLTVV.

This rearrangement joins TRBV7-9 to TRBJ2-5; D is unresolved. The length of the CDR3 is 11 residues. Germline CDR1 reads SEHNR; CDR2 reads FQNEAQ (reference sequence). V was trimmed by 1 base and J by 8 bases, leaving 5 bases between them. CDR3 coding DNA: TGTGCCAGCAGCTTAGGGGCTACCCAGTACTTC. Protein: CASSLGATQYF.

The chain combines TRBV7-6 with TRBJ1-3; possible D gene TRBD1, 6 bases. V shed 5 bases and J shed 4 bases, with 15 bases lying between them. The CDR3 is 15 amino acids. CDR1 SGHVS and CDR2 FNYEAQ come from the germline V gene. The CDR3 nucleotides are TGTGCCAGCAGCGGCAGTTACAGGGCGGGAAACACCATATATTTT. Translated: CASSGSYRAGNTIYF.

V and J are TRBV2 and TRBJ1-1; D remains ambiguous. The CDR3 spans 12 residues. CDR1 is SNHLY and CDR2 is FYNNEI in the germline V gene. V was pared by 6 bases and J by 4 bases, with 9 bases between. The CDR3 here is CASRWEGTEAFF. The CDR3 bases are TGTGCCAGCAGGTGGGAGGGCACTGAAGCTTTCTTT.